This passage covers 27 T cell receptor beta chains from one sample sequenced in a study of CD8 T cells in ankylosing spondylitis. Study-wide results and caveats: Typical of ankylosing spondylitis blood, it appeared, was a TCR beta motif of seven to nine highly homologous variants.

TCRdb reprocessed the 5' RACE reads with MiXCR, giving one entry per CDR3 protein. Among 390,000 or so distinct CDR3 sequences listed, approximately 20% were seen once. Their recognized antigens are unknown. The sample comprised blood, either unsorted or a sorted T cell fraction (not recorded which). The receptors originated from a male donor with ankylosing spondylitis.

The V call is TRBV2, the J call TRBJ2-1; TRBD1 might be the D (5 bases). Germline-derived CDR1 and CDR2 are SNHLY and FYNNEI. V lost 8 bases and J 1 base, leaving 15 bases between the germline ends. The CDR3 is 15 residues long. CDR3 bases: TGTGCCAGCGGGCTGGCAGGGCAGTCCTACAATGAGCAGTTCTTC. The encoded protein is CASGLAGQSYNEQFF.

This clonotype was observed many times. The chain carries TRBV18 and TRBJ1-5; 7 nucleotides match TRBD1. This CDR3 comprises 16 residues. The V and J ends lost 3 bases and 3 bases, in that order; junction bases with no gene match: 8. Germline V gene lookup returns CDR1 KGHSH and CDR2 LQKENI. The chain's CDR3 is CASSPMGQSSNQPQHF. CDR3 bases: TGTGCCAGCTCACCCATGGGACAGTCATCCAATCAGCCCCAGCATTTT.

This clonotype came up a few times. The chain joins TRBV12-5 to TRBJ2-7; possible D gene TRBD2, 6 bases. The V gene lost 4 bases and the J gene lost 0 bases, with 10 bases spanning the gap. Germline V lookup: CDR1 LGHNT, CDR2 FRNRAP. The CDR3 sequence is 14 residues long. CDR3 residues: CASGSGTLSYEQYF. In nucleotides, the CDR3 is TGTGCTAGTGGTTCCGGGACTCTCTCCTACGAGCAGTACTTC.

The chain couples TRBV5-1 to TRBJ1-6; TRBD1 agrees at 9 bases. Germline CDR1 reads SGHRS; CDR2 reads YFSETQ. V shed 4 bases and J 7 bases; nucleotides not matched to a gene: 6. The CDR3 consists of 15 residues. The CDR3 loop is CASSGGTGPNSPLHF. The CDR3 coding sequence is TGCGCCAGCAGCGGTGGGACAGGGCCGAATTCACCCCTCCACTTT.

This clonotype has only a few counts. This chain uses TRBV24-1 with TRBJ2-3, with TRBD2 identical over 7 bases. V was clipped by 10 bases and J by 5 bases; unmatched bases: 11. The germline V gene has CDR1 KGHDR and CDR2 SFDVKD. The CDR3 loop spans 14 amino acids. CDR3 DNA: TGTGCCACGCAGAGAGGGAGGGCCGTAGATACGCAGTATTTT. Its translation is CATQRGRAVDTQYF.

This clonotype was recorded many times. The rearrangement joins TRBV12-3 or TRBV12-4 to TRBJ2-1; 7 bases are shared with TRBD2. The J segment lost 9 bases and the V segment lost 6 bases, leaving 2 bases of the junction unmatched. The CDR3 extends over 11 amino acids. The DNA for the CDR3 is TGTGCCAGCAGAGGGACTATTGAGCAGTTCTTC. It translates to CASRGTIEQFF.

The chain uses TRBV19 and TRBJ2-3; 9 nucleotides agree with TRBD2. Germline CDR1 and CDR2: LNHDA and SQIVND (reference sequence). V was pared by 5 bases and J by 5 bases, with 20 bases of the junction left unmatched. The CDR3 has 19 residues. Here the CDR3 reads CASSLSLTSGGRWLDTQYF. DNA of the CDR3: TGTGCCAGTAGTCTTTCTTTGACTAGCGGAGGTCGGTGGTTAGATACGCAGTATTTT.

The genes are TRBV7-9 and TRBJ2-2; 8 nucleotides line up with TRBD2. The CDR3 spans 15 residues. V was clipped by 6 bases and J by 4 bases; unmatched bases: 7. CDR1 and CDR2 (germline): SEHNR, FQNEAQ (reference sequence). Written as DNA, the CDR3 is TGTGCCAGCAGTCCCGACGGGAGGGGCACCGGGGAGCTGTTTTTT. It encodes CASSPDGRGTGELFF.

The rearrangement links TRBV6-2 or TRBV6-3 to TRBJ2-3; D not certain. Germline values: CDR1 MNHEY, CDR2 SVGEGT. This CDR3 has 16 amino acids. Trimming removed 2 bases at V and 2 bases at J, with 14 bases between. The CDR3: CASSYDSRPPTDTQYF. CDR3 coding DNA: TGTGCCAGCAGTTACGATTCGAGACCACCCACAGATACGCAGTATTTT.

The chain has TRBV20-1 and TRBJ2-1; D gene uncertain. The CDR3 length is 13 residues. V lost 3 bases and J lost 2, with 8 bases in between. From germline, CDR1 is DFQATT and CDR2 SNEGSKA (reference sequence). The CDR3 protein is CSASVLAYNEQFF. The CDR3 DNA sequence: TGCAGTGCTAGTGTCCTAGCCTACAATGAGCAGTTCTTC.

There are a few counts of this clonotype. This sequence joins TRBV20-1 and TRBJ2-7, with 8 bases aligning to TRBD2. The CDR3 has 12 amino acids. Germline V gene lookup returns CDR1 DFQATT and CDR2 SNEGSKA (reference sequence). With 6 bases clipped from V and 8 bases from J, the junction kept 9 bases outside the gene matches. Here the CDR3 DNA reads TGCAGTGCAAAAAACGGACTAGCTCAGCAGTACTTC. It is translated as CSAKNGLAQQYF.

The rearrangement uses TRBV10-3 and TRBJ2-1; D may be TRBD1 or TRBD2 (5 bases each). The CDR3 contains 18 residues. Germline CDR1 and CDR2: ENHRY and SYGVKD. Trimming removed 8 bases from V and 2 bases from J, with 25 bases in between. DNA for the CDR3: TGTGCCATCCACCCAACGTCCGGGTCGGGACGGCCCTACAATGAGCAGTTCTTC. Its protein is CAIHPTSGSGRPYNEQFF.

The sample holds many counts of this clonotype. The gene calls are TRBV15 and TRBJ2-5; perhaps TRBD2 as D (5 bases). V was clipped by 0 bases and J by 4 bases, with 18 bases between them. Germline CDR1 LNHNV, CDR2 YYDKDF (reference sequence). This CDR3 is 17 amino acids long. CDR3 loop: CATSRDLVVLAGETQYF. The DNA of the CDR3 is TGTGCCACCAGCAGAGATTTGGTCGTCCTAGCTGGAGAGACCCAGTACTTC.

The rearrangement joins TRBV30 to TRBJ2-6; possibly TRBD1 for D (6 bases). The CDR3 covers 15 residues. Trimming removed 3 bases from V and 2 bases from J, with 11 bases in between. The germline V gene has CDR1 GTSNPN and CDR2 SVGIG (reference sequence). The chain's CDR3 is CAWRLGTTGANVLTF. In DNA form, the CDR3 reads TGTGCCTGGAGACTTGGGACAACTGGGGCCAACGTCCTGACTTTC.

The V gene is TRBV4-1, the J gene TRBJ1-5; D may be TRBD1 (5 bases). The germline gives CDR1 MGHRA, CDR2 YSYEKL. The CDR3 has 16 amino acids. V shed 2 bases and J shed 3 bases, with 14 bases lying between them. CDR3 sequence (DNA): TGCGCCAGCAGCCAAACCCCCAGGGCGGACAATCAGCCCCAGCATTTT. Translated: CASSQTPRADNQPQHF.

This clonotype was observed at least ten times. The V gene is TRBV10-3, the J gene TRBJ2-3; 8 bases match TRBD2. After removal of 10 bases from V and 2 bases from J, the junction contained 5 bases not matched to a gene. The CDR3 is 13 residues long. Looked up from germline, CDR1 is ENHRY and CDR2 is SYGVKD. In DNA form, the CDR3 reads TGTGCCACCATAGCGGGGAACACAGATACGCAGTATTTT. Its translation is CATIAGNTDTQYF.

As DNA, the CDR3 is TGTGCCAGCAGCCCCGGCGGGCAGCCCCCAGCTTTCTTT. Translated, it gives CASSPGGQPPAFF. The V and J genes are TRBV7-9 and TRBJ1-1, with D unresolved. Germline CDR1 SEHNR, CDR2 FQNEAQ (reference sequence). There are 13 residues in the CDR3. The V end lost 5 bases, the J end lost 10 bases, and 17 bases lay between the germline ends.

This clonotype was seen a few times. The chain carries TRBV7-9 and TRBJ2-3; D is unresolved. CDR3 length: 14 amino acids. Germline V gives CDR1 SEHNR, CDR2 FQNEAQ (reference sequence). Trimming cost V 8 bases and J 1 base, with 13 bases left between them. CDR3: CASANLRGTDTQYF. The CDR3 bases are TGTGCCAGCGCGAACCTTCGGGGCACAGATACGCAGTATTTT.

The genes are TRBV20-1 and TRBJ1-5; 11 bases line up with TRBD1. V trimming: 5 bases; J trimming: 5 bases; junction bases outside the gene matches: 5. The germline CDR1 and CDR2 sequences are DFQATT and SNEGSKA (reference sequence). This CDR3 is built from 14 residues. Here the CDR3 reads CSAVPGQGDQPQHF. CDR3 DNA: TGCAGTGCTGTACCGGGACAGGGGGATCAGCCCCAGCATTTT.

Concerning this clonotype itself: One end of the junction does not line up with germline, which may come from a read error. The V call is TRBV6-1, the J call TRBJ2-7, with D perhaps TRBD1 or TRBD2 (5 bases each). Germline CDR1 MNHNS, CDR2 SASEGT. CDR3 length: 14 amino acids. The CDR3 DNA reads as TGTGCCAGCAGTGAGGTCGACAGAGCCCTCGGGAAGGGCTTC. As protein: CASSEVDRALGKGF.

In its sample, this clonotype was seen a few times. This chain joins TRBV20-1 and TRBJ2-2, with D unclear. Trimming shortened V by 3 bases and J by 10 bases, and 12 bases separated the two germline ends. Germline assignment: CDR1 DFQATT and CDR2 SNEGSKA (reference sequence). The CDR3 runs 12 residues. The CDR3 DNA sequence: TGCAGTGCTAGTGATTGGGCTGAGGAGCTGTTTTTT. Translating it yields CSASDWAEELFF.

This clonotype was counted a few times. The rearrangement links TRBV12-3 or TRBV12-4 to TRBJ2-3, with TRBD1 matching over 7 bases. This CDR3 has 16 residues. J gave up 1 base and V 3 bases, and 7 bases lay outside the gene matches. The CDR3 region is CASSLGRQGGTDTQYF. For the CDR3, the DNA is TGTGCCAGCAGTTTGGGGCGGCAGGGGGGCACAGATACGCAGTATTTT.

This rearrangement joins TRBV28 to TRBJ2-1, with 9 bases lining up with TRBD2. V was clipped by 3 bases and J by 8 bases; unmatched bases: 8. CDR1 is MDHEN, CDR2 SYDVKM, per germline. This CDR3 region has 15 residues. The DNA of the CDR3 is TGTGCCAGCAGTTTCCTTAGCGGGAGCGGATATGAGCAGTTCTTC. It is translated as CASSFLSGSGYEQFF.

This chain connects TRBV9 to TRBJ2-1, with 10 bases identical to TRBD2. Germline loops: CDR1 SGDLS, CDR2 YYNGEE. Losses at the gene ends were 2 bases for V and 10 bases for J; bases not matched to a gene: 15. The CDR3 has 17 residues. The CDR3 here is CASSVPVGTSASGEQFF. The DNA of the CDR3 is TGTGCCAGCAGCGTCCCGGTTGGGACTAGCGCCTCCGGGGAGCAGTTCTTC.

The V gene is TRBV5-1, the J gene TRBJ2-2, with unresolved D. The V end lost 4 bases, the J end lost 2 bases, and 9 bases lay between the germline ends. The germline CDR1 and CDR2 sequences are SGHRS and YFSETQ. The CDR3 extends over 14 amino acids. The DNA for the CDR3 is TGCGCCAGCAGCGCGAGTATAAACACCGGGGAGCTGTTTTTT. This codes for CASSASINTGELFF. Filled out from reference TRBV5-1 and TRBJ2-2, the complete variable domain reads KAGVTQTPRYLIKTRGQQVTLSCSPISGHRSVSWYQQTPGQGLQFLFEYFSETQRNKGNFPGRFSGRQFSNSRSEMNVSTLELGDSALYLCASSASINTGELFFGEGSRLTVL.

This clonotype has at least ten counts. The CDR3 region is CSVGSSGAYEQYF. Written as DNA, the CDR3 is TGCAGCGTTGGGAGTAGCGGCGCCTACGAGCAGTACTTC. V and J are TRBV29-1 and TRBJ2-7; a weak D match, TRBD2 (6 bases). Germline values: CDR1 SQVTM, CDR2 ANQGSEA. There are 13 residues in the CDR3. Trimming left V 4 bases short and J 2 bases short, with 12 bases between.

A few counts support this clonotype. The V call is TRBV20-1, the J call TRBJ2-1; 7 positions agree with TRBD2. Trimming at V came to 0 bases and at J to 3 bases, leaving 8 bases not matched to a gene. Germline values: CDR1 DFQATT, CDR2 SNEGSKA (reference sequence). The CDR3 contains 16 residues. CDR3 DNA sequence: TGCAGTGCTAGAGATTGGTTCCAGCGGGACTACAATGAGCAGTTCTTC. It is translated as CSARDWFQRDYNEQFF.